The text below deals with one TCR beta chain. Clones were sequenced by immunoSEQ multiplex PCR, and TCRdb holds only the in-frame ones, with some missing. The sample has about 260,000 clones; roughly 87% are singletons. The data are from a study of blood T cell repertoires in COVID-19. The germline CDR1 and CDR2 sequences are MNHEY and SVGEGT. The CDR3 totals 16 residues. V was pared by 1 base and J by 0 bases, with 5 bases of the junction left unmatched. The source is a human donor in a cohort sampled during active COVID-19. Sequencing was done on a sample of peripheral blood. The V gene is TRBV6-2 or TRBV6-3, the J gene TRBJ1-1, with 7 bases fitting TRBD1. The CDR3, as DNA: TGTGCCAGCAGTTACTTGGGACAGATCATGAACACTGAAGCTTTCTTT. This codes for CASSYLGQIMNTEAFF.